These 23 T cell receptor beta chains came from one sample sequenced in a study of cytomegalovirus exposure and HLA in healthy donors. Both 60 Vbeta primers and 13 Jbeta primers went into the PCR. The assay was immunoSEQ multiplex PCR, and TCRdb's table has in-frame clones only and misses some. The top ten clones hold approximately 4.3% of a sample with about 150,000 clones, about 82% of them seen once. Sequencing was performed on PBMCs. Source of these receptors: a man aged 25 to 45 in good health.

This sequence joins TRBV7-3 and TRBJ2-1; D may be TRBD1 (5 bases). There are 15 residues in the CDR3. Trimming left V 6 bases short and J 3 bases short, with 15 bases between. CDR1 SGHTA and CDR2 FQGTGA come from the germline V gene. The CDR3 loop is CASRSTDSLYNEQFF. In nucleotides, the CDR3 is TGTGCCAGCAGATCCACCGACAGCCTCTACAATGAGCAGTTCTTC.

Only a few counts were recorded for this clone. The chain carries TRBV11-1 and TRBJ2-7; D gene ambiguous. Germline V gives CDR1 SGHAT, CDR2 FQDESV (reference sequence). This CDR3 has 12 residues. With 5 bases removed from V and 7 bases from J, the gap between germline ends came to 12 bases. The CDR3 reads CASSLIPREQYF. CDR3 DNA: TGTGCCAGCAGCCTGATCCCTAGGGAGCAGTACTTC.

The chain employs TRBV2 and TRBJ1-5; 8 nucleotides agree with TRBD1. This CDR3 contains 15 residues. Germline V gene lookup returns CDR1 SNHLY and CDR2 FYNNEI. Trimming removed 3 bases from V and 7 bases from J; junction bases left unmatched: 8. The chain's CDR3 is CASSDRRTGGQPQHF. CDR3 nucleotides: TGTGCCAGCAGTGATCGTCGCACAGGGGGACAGCCCCAGCATTTT.

The genes are TRBV11-2 and TRBJ1-2, with D unresolved. This CDR3 is built from 14 residues. CDR1 and CDR2 from the germline V gene are SGHAT and FQNNGV. Trimming took 1 base from V and 2 from J, leaving 8 bases between them. The CDR3 here is CASSLVDGNYGYTF. CDR3 nucleotide sequence: TGTGCCAGCAGCTTAGTCGACGGGAACTATGGCTACACCTTC.

The genes are TRBV6-5 and TRBJ2-7; 7 bases are shared with TRBD1. The V gene's germline CDR1 is MNHEY and CDR2 SVGAGI. V was clipped by 2 bases and J by 3 bases; unmatched bases: 4. The CDR3 sequence is 14 residues long. The CDR3, as DNA: TGTGCCAGCAGTTACGGGCAGGGGGTCTACGAGCAGTACTTC. Its translation: CASSYGQGVYEQYF.

This clone was counted between two and nine times. The V call is TRBV5-1, the J call TRBJ2-1; TRBD2 aligns across 7 bases. The CDR3 loop spans 15 amino acids. Germline V CDR1 and CDR2: SGHRS, YFSETQ. V was pared by 2 bases and J by 5 bases, with 7 bases of the junction left unmatched. CDR3 protein: CASSFIGTKDNEQFF. In DNA, the CDR3 is TGCGCCAGCAGCTTTATTGGGACTAAAGACAATGAGCAGTTCTTC.

The rearrangement uses TRBV15 and TRBJ2-5; TRBD1 aligns across 11 bases. The germline V gene encodes CDR1 LNHNV and CDR2 YYDKDF (reference sequence). The CDR3 sequence is 17 residues long. The junction had 8 bases not matched to a gene; V was cut back by 0 bases and J by 5 bases. The chain's CDR3 is CATSRDKRDRGWETQYF. The CDR3 nucleotides read TGTGCCACCAGCAGAGATAAGAGGGACAGGGGGTGGGAGACCCAGTACTTC.

V is TRBV6-5 and J is TRBJ1-2; D call uncertain. This CDR3 spans 13 amino acids. Germline loops: CDR1 MNHEY, CDR2 SVGAGI. The V and J ends lost 4 bases and 7 bases respectively, with 13 bases between them. CDR3: CASSSSPAGGYTF. As DNA, the CDR3 is TGTGCCAGCAGTTCCTCCCCCGCCGGTGGCTACACCTTC.

The gene calls are TRBV11-3 and TRBJ1-3, with 8 nucleotides matching TRBD1. The junction had 15 bases not matched to a gene; V was cut back by 6 bases and J by 8 bases. This CDR3 region has 16 residues. From germline, CDR1 is SGHNT and CDR2 YENEEA. As DNA, the CDR3 is TGTGCCAGCAGTCGACCAGACAGGGGCTACCGGGACACCATATATTTT. It codes for CASSRPDRGYRDTIYF.

J is TRBJ1-1 and V is TRBV9; D unclear. V lost 3 bases and J lost 3, with 18 bases in between. Germline-derived CDR1 and CDR2 are SGDLS and YYNGEE. The CDR3 has 16 residues. The CDR3 bases are TGTGCCAGCAGCGACCGTTTAGGGAGGGAGTACACTGAAGCTTTCTTT. Its translation: CASSDRLGREYTEAFF.

This clone was found once. The V and J genes are TRBV29-1 and TRBJ1-1; D not resolved. This CDR3 comprises 11 residues. Germline lookup yields CDR1 SQVTM and CDR2 ANQGSEA. V was shortened by 6 bases and J by 7 bases, with 12 bases between the two germline ends. CDR3 nucleotide sequence: TGCAGCGTGAACCATATCGGTGAAGCTTTCTTT. This codes for CSVNHIGEAFF.

This rearrangement joins TRBV19 to TRBJ2-7; 10 nucleotides line up with TRBD2. Germline loops: CDR1 LNHDA, CDR2 SQIVND (reference sequence). The CDR3 extends over 14 amino acids. V trimming: 6 bases; J trimming: 4 bases; junction bases outside the gene matches: 6. CDR3 coding DNA: TGTGCCAGTAGCACCGGGACTAGCGCATACGAGCAGTACTTC. It encodes CASSTGTSAYEQYF.

The chain combines TRBV5-6 with TRBJ1-1, with a weak D call TRBD1 (5 bases). The ends were cut back, 5 bases at V and 5 bases at J, with 7 bases in the middle. This CDR3 spans 11 amino acids. The V gene's germline CDR1 is SGHDT and CDR2 YYEEEE. This CDR3 is CASSRQTEAFF. CDR3 nucleotide sequence: TGTGCCAGCAGTAGACAGACTGAAGCTTTCTTT.

The chain carries TRBV18 and TRBJ1-4, with 9 bases matching TRBD1. The CDR3 length is 14 residues. The V gene end was trimmed by 4 bases and the J gene end by 6 bases; junction bases not matched to a gene: 3. Germline lookup yields CDR1 KGHSH and CDR2 LQKENI. CDR3 amino acids: CASSLTGGYEKLFF. The CDR3, as DNA: TGTGCCAGCTCACTGACAGGGGGGTATGAAAAACTGTTTTTT. Drawing the rest from reference TRBV18 and TRBJ1-4, the complete variable domain is NAGVMQNPRHLVRRRGQEARLRCSPMKGHSHVYWYRQLPEEGLKFMVYLQKENIIDESGMPKERFSAEFPKEGPSILRIQQVVRGDSAAYFCASSLTGGYEKLFFGSGTQLSVL.

The chain uses TRBV18 and TRBJ2-3, with D tentatively TRBD2 (6 bases). The CDR3 totals 15 residues. V was shortened by 2 bases and J by 0 bases, with 9 bases between the two germline ends. Looked up from germline, CDR1 is KGHSH and CDR2 is LQKENI. The CDR3 sequence: CASSPRSGSTDTQYF. CDR3 in DNA: TGTGCCAGCTCACCAAGGAGCGGGAGCACAGATACGCAGTATTTT. Together with reference TRBV18 and TRBJ2-3, the CDR3 gives the full variable domain: NAGVMQNPRHLVRRRGQEARLRCSPMKGHSHVYWYRQLPEEGLKFMVYLQKENIIDESGMPKERFSAEFPKEGPSILRIQQVVRGDSAAYFCASSPRSGSTDTQYFGPGTRLTVL.

The chain has TRBV2 and TRBJ1-1; D gene unclear. The CDR3 length is 12 residues. Germline assignment: CDR1 SNHLY and CDR2 FYNNEI. V was shortened by 4 bases and J by 1 base, with 4 bases between the two germline ends. The DNA for the CDR3 is TGTGCCAGCAGTGCGAGGAACACTGAAGCTTTCTTT. Protein: CASSARNTEAFF.

The V and J genes are TRBV28 and TRBJ1-5; D is possibly TRBD1 (6 bases). CDR1 and CDR2 (germline): MDHEN, SYDVKM. The CDR3 is 13 amino acids. V was shortened by 4 bases and J by 7 bases, with 11 bases between the two germline ends. The DNA for the CDR3 is TGTGCCAGCAGTTCAGGGGTGGTGCAGCCCCAGCATTTT. It translates to CASSSGVVQPQHF.

A remark on this clone: A read error may produce the germline difference seen at one junction end. This rearrangement joins TRBV7-9 to TRBJ2-7; TRBD2 agrees at 10 bases. Germline assignment: CDR1 SEHNR and CDR2 FQNEAQ (reference sequence). The CDR3 covers 14 residues. In nucleotides, the CDR3 is TGTTCCAGCAGCTTAGCTAGCGGGAGACCCGAGCAGTACTTC. Protein sequence: CSSSLASGRPEQYF.

This clone was seen once. The genes are TRBV6-5 and TRBJ1-1, with a weak D call TRBD1 (6 bases). The V end lost 6 bases, the J end lost 1 base, and 12 bases lay between the germline ends. Germline V gives CDR1 MNHEY, CDR2 SVGAGI. The CDR3 has 14 amino acids. The DNA of the CDR3 is TGTGCCAGCAGCTACGACAGGCGGAACACTGAAGCTTTCTTT. It specifies CASSYDRRNTEAFF.

The chain links TRBV19 to TRBJ2-7; D is possibly TRBD1 (5 bases). CDR3 length: 13 amino acids. Trimming took 6 bases from V and 0 from J, leaving 9 bases between them. CDR1 is LNHDA, CDR2 SQIVND, per germline (reference sequence). CDR3 amino acids: CASSPDSSYEQYF. DNA for the CDR3: TGTGCCAGTAGCCCCGACAGCTCCTACGAGCAGTACTTC.

The chain uses TRBV6-5 and TRBJ2-1, with D possibly matching TRBD2 (6 bases). Germline CDR1 reads MNHEY; CDR2 reads SVGAGI. Trimming shortened V by 5 bases and J by 2 bases, and 10 bases separated the two germline ends. The CDR3 sequence is 14 residues long. The CDR3 DNA sequence: TGTGCCAGCAGTGAAGGCGGGGCCTACAATGAGCAGTTCTTC. This translates into CASSEGGAYNEQFF.

The CDR3 sequence: CASSFGDRGVYGYTF. CDR3 sequence (DNA): TGTGCCAGCAGCTTTGGGGACAGGGGCGTCTATGGCTACACCTTC. V gene TRBV5-4 combines with J gene TRBJ1-2; TRBD1 matches 10 bases. This CDR3 contains 15 residues. Unmatched junction bases numbered 5, after V lost 2 bases and J lost 4 bases. Germline assignment: CDR1 SGHNT and CDR2 YYREEE (reference sequence). The full variable domain, with the rest looked up from reference TRBV5-4 and TRBJ1-2, is ETGVTQSPTHLIKTRGQQVTLRCSSQSGHNTVSWYQQALGQGPQFIFQYYREEENGRGNFPPRFSGLQFPNYSSELNVNALELDDSALYLCASSFGDRGVYGYTFGSGTRLTVV.

CDR3 residues: CASSPTYSGANVLTF. The CDR3 nucleotides are TGTGCCAGCAGCCCAACTTACTCTGGGGCCAACGTCCTGACTTTC. This chain uses TRBV7-3 with TRBJ2-6; D gene ambiguous. Trimming left V 5 bases short and J 0 bases short, with 8 bases between. The length of the CDR3 is 15 residues. From germline, CDR1 is SGHTA and CDR2 FQGTGA.